Below are 18 T cell receptor beta chains sequenced from a single sample in a study of identical twins. TCRdb reanalysed the 5' RACE reads using MiXCR and keeps one entry per CDR3 protein. The sample carries 1.5 million to 2 million distinct CDR3 sequences, 25% to 35% recorded once. Sample: cord blood. The receptor set was obtained from a newborn girl in good health.

The CDR3 bases are TGTGCCAGCAGCTTAGTAGAGGGAAGCAATCAGCCCCAGCATTTT. Translation gives CASSLVEGSNQPQHF. The V and J genes are TRBV7-2 and TRBJ1-5; D is unresolved. CDR1 and CDR2 (germline): SGHTA, FQGNSA. V was cut by 1 base and J by 1 base, with 8 bases left in between. The CDR3 spans 15 residues.

This rearrangement joins TRBV5-1 to TRBJ2-1; 7 nucleotides match TRBD1. V lost 4 bases, J lost 12 bases, and 13 bases stayed unmatched. Per the germline V gene, CDR1 is SGHRS and CDR2 is YFSETQ. CDR3 length: 14 residues. The CDR3 sequence is CASSGQVYAPVQFF. The CDR3 DNA reads TGCGCCAGCAGCGGACAGGTTTATGCGCCCGTGCAGTTCTTC.

This clonotype was observed a handful of times. The chain couples TRBV28 to TRBJ1-1; D is unclear. CDR3 size: 13 residues. V lost 0 bases and J 4 bases, leaving 6 bases between the germline ends. Germline loops: CDR1 MDHEN, CDR2 SYDVKM. In DNA, the CDR3 is TGTGCCAGCAGTTTATGGGGCCCCACTGAAGCTTTCTTT. Amino acids: CASSLWGPTEAFF.

This clonotype has only a few counts. The chain joins TRBV2 to TRBJ2-3, with D hard to call. CDR1 and CDR2 (germline): SNHLY, FYNNEI. V lost 4 bases, J lost 2 bases, and 13 bases lay in between. The CDR3 has 15 amino acids. Here the CDR3 reads CASSGAGHPTDTQYF. The CDR3, as DNA: TGTGCCAGCAGTGGTGCAGGCCACCCCACAGATACGCAGTATTTT.

Comment on this clonotype: A clone one base away is much larger, so this may be a read error. CDR3 sequence reads: CSVRPPHEQYF. CDR3 in DNA: TGCAGCGTCCGCCCCCCCCATGAGCAGTACTTC. V is TRBV29-1 and J is TRBJ2-5; D is ambiguous. The V and J ends lost 6 bases and 11 bases respectively, with 16 bases between them. CDR1 and CDR2 from the germline V gene are SQVTM and ANQGSEA. The CDR3 is 11 amino acids.

The chain is built from TRBV20-1 and TRBJ2-1; 7 bases match TRBD1. This CDR3 has 13 amino acids. The V gene end was trimmed by 7 bases and the J gene end by 2 bases; junction bases not matched to a gene: 5. Germline CDR1 is DFQATT and CDR2 is SNEGSKA (reference sequence). CDR3 sequence: CSVGTVAYNEQFF. The DNA for the CDR3 is TGCAGTGTCGGGACAGTGGCCTACAATGAGCAGTTCTTC.

The chain uses TRBV2 and TRBJ1-5, with D uncertain. The ends were cut back, 1 base at V and 0 bases at J, with 10 bases in the middle. CDR3 length: 16 amino acids. Looked up from germline, CDR1 is SNHLY and CDR2 is FYNNEI. The CDR3 reads CASSEVAQYSNQPQHF. DNA for the CDR3: TGTGCCAGCAGTGAAGTAGCACAGTATAGCAATCAGCCCCAGCATTTT.

This rearrangement joins TRBV12-3 or TRBV12-4 to TRBJ1-3; D uncertain. The CDR3 sequence is 14 residues long. V lost 1 base and J lost 1, with 5 bases in between. CDR3 loop: CASSLVESGNTIYF. For the CDR3, the DNA is TGTGCCAGCAGTTTAGTGGAGTCTGGAAACACCATATATTTT.

The table lists this clonotype with a few counts. The V call is TRBV2, the J call TRBJ2-1; 11 nucleotides agree with TRBD2. The CDR3 has 14 residues. V lost 6 bases, J lost 8 bases, and 6 bases stayed unmatched. Looked up from germline, CDR1 is SNHLY and CDR2 is FYNNEI. CDR3 protein: CASSPTSGRDEQFF. The CDR3 DNA sequence: TGTGCCAGCAGCCCAACTAGCGGGAGAGATGAGCAGTTCTTC. Full variable domain (rest looked up from reference TRBV2 and TRBJ2-1): EPEVTQTPSHQVTQMGQEVILRCVPISNHLYFYWYRQILGQKVEFLVSFYNNEISEKSEIFDDQFSVERPDGSNFTLKIRSTKLEDSAMYFCASSPTSGRDEQFFGPGTRLTVL.

This clonotype turned up a few times. The rearrangement uses TRBV27 and TRBJ2-3, with D hard to call. V lost 5 bases and J lost 1, with 10 bases in between. The CDR3 runs to 14 residues. The germline CDR1 and CDR2 sequences are MNHEY and SMNVEV (reference sequence). The CDR3 reads CASSDPLGTDTQYF. The CDR3 nucleotides are TGTGCCAGCAGTGACCCCCTGGGCACAGATACGCAGTATTTT.

The chain employs TRBV20-1 and TRBJ2-2; tentatively, D is TRBD2 (6 bases). CDR1 and CDR2 from the germline V gene are DFQATT and SNEGSKA (reference sequence). V was trimmed by 0 bases and J by 5 bases, leaving 13 bases between them. The CDR3 loop spans 15 amino acids. CDR3 bases: TGCAGTGCTAGAGATTATCTAGCGCTGACCGGGGAGCTGTTTTTT. The encoded protein is CSARDYLALTGELFF.

This rearrangement joins TRBV28 to TRBJ2-1; 8 positions match TRBD2. V shed 3 bases, J shed 10 bases, and the junction held 14 bases outside the gene matches. Germline V gene lookup returns CDR1 MDHEN and CDR2 SYDVKM. This CDR3 is built from 16 residues. As DNA, the CDR3 is TGTGCCAGCAGTTTCCAGCTAGCGGGTACTACAATGGAGCAGTTCTTC. Translating gives CASSFQLAGTTMEQFF.

In this sample, this clonotype turned up a few times. The chain employs TRBV11-2 and TRBJ2-3; TRBD2 matches 9 bases. The CDR3 spans 14 residues. Germline V gene data show CDR1 as SGHAT and CDR2 as FQNNGV. V shed 5 bases and J 7 bases; nucleotides not matched to a gene: 7. The CDR3 here is CASSVSGSRNTQYF. CDR3 DNA sequence: TGTGCCAGCAGCGTTAGCGGGAGTCGAAATACGCAGTATTTT.

This clonotype was seen a few times. The CDR3 DNA is TGCAGTGCTAGGGTTAAGGGGTCACACTATGGCTACACCTTC. It specifies CSARVKGSHYGYTF. The chain couples TRBV20-1 to TRBJ1-2; possibly TRBD1 for D (5 bases). The V gene's germline CDR1 is DFQATT and CDR2 SNEGSKA (reference sequence). Trimming left V 3 bases short and J 3 bases short, with 14 bases between. The CDR3 has 14 amino acids.

V is TRBV5-1 and J is TRBJ2-5; no clear D. The germline V and J ends were trimmed by 0 bases and 4 bases, with 13 bases remaining between them. Germline loops: CDR1 SGHRS, CDR2 YFSETQ. The CDR3 has 15 amino acids. CDR3 coding DNA: TGCGCCAGCAGCTTGGAGTCCTCTAGGCGAGAGACCCAGTACTTC. This gives the protein CASSLESSRRETQYF. Drawing the rest from reference TRBV5-1 and TRBJ2-5, the complete variable domain is KAGVTQTPRYLIKTRGQQVTLSCSPISGHRSVSWYQQTPGQGLQFLFEYFSETQRNKGNFPGRFSGRQFSNSRSEMNVSTLELGDSALYLCASSLESSRRETQYFGPGTRLLVL.

The rearrangement uses TRBV5-1 and TRBJ2-3, with D uncertain. The CDR3 is made up of 13 amino acids. V was trimmed by 2 bases and J by 3 bases, leaving 7 bases between them. Germline V CDR1 and CDR2: SGHRS, YFSETQ. The CDR3 bases are TGCGCCAGCAGCTTCCAAATGACAGATACGCAGTATTTT. This gives the protein CASSFQMTDTQYF.

The chain carries TRBV9 and TRBJ2-5; D unclear. The germline CDR1 and CDR2 sequences are SGDLS and YYNGEE. This CDR3 is built from 16 residues. V was shortened by 3 bases and J by 4 bases, with 19 bases between the two germline ends. The CDR3: CASSGGWPLEGETQYF. The CDR3 DNA is TGTGCCAGCAGCGGAGGTTGGCCCTTAGAAGGAGAGACCCAGTACTTC.

This clonotype has more than one count but fewer than ten. The junction does not match germline at one end; this may be a read error. The chain combines TRBV9 with TRBJ2-3; TRBD2 matches at 12 bases. CDR1 is SGDLS and CDR2 is YYNGEE in the germline V gene. This CDR3 has 14 amino acids. This chain's CDR3 is CASSGTSGTGTQYF. In DNA, the CDR3 is TGTGCCAGCAGCGGGACTAGCGGGACAGGTACGCAGTATTTT.